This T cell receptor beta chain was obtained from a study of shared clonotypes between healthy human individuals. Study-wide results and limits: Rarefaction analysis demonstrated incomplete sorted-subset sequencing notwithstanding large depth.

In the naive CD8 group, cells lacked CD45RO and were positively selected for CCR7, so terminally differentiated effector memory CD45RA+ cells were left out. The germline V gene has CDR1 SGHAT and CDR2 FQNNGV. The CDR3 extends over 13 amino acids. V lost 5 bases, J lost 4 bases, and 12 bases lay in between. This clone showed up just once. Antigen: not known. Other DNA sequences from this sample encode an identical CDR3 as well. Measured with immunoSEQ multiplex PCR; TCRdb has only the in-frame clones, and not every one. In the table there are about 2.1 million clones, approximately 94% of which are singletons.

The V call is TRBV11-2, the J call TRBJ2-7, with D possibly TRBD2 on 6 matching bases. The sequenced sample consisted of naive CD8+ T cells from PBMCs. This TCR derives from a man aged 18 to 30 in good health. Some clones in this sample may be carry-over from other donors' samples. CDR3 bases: TGTGCCAGCAGCCCCCGGGGAGGATACGAGCAGTACTTC. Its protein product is CASSPRGGYEQYF.